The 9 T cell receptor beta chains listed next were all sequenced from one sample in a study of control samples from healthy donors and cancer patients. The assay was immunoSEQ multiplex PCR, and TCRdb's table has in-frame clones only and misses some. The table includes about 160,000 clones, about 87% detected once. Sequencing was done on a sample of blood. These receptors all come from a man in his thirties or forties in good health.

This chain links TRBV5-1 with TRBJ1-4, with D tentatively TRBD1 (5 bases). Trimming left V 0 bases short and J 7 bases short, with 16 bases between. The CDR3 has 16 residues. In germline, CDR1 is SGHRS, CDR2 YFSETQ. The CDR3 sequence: CASSLEGPTAGEKLFF. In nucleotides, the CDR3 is TGCGCCAGCAGCTTGGAGGGACCGACAGCGGGTGAAAAACTGTTTTTT.

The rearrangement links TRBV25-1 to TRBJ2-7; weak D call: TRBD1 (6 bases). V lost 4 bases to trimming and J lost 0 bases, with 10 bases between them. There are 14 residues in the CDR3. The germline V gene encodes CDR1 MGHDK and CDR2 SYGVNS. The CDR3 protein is CASSGTESSYEQYF. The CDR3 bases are TGTGCCAGCAGTGGGACAGAGTCCTCCTACGAGCAGTACTTC.

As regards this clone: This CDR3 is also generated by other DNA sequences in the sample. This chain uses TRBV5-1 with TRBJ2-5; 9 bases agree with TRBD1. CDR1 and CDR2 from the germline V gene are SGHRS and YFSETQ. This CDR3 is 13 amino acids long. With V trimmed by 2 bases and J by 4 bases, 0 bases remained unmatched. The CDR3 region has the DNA TGCGCCAGCAGCTTACAGGGGGCAGAGACCCAGTACTTC. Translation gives CASSLQGAETQYF.

In DNA, the CDR3 is TGTGCCAGCAGCTTACACAGATCCAGGGTTTACGAGCAGTACTTC. It yields the protein CASSLHRSRVYEQYF. The V and J genes are TRBV11-2 and TRBJ2-7, with a possible D match to TRBD1 (5 bases). Trimming removed 2 bases at V and 4 bases at J, with 15 bases between. Germline CDR1 SGHAT, CDR2 FQNNGV. This CDR3 comprises 15 residues.

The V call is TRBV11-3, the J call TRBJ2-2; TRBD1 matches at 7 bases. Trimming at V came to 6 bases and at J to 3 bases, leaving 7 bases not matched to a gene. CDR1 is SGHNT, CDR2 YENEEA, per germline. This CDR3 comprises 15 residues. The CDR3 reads CASSLDRLDTGELFF. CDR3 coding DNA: TGTGCCAGCAGTTTGGACAGGCTGGACACCGGGGAGCTGTTTTTT. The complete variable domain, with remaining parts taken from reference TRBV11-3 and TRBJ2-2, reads EAGVVQSPRYKIIEKKQPVAFWCNPISGHNTLYWYLQNLGQGPELLIRYENEEAVDDSQLPKDRFSAERLKGVDSTLKIQPAELGDSAVYLCASSLDRLDTGELFFGEGSRLTVL.

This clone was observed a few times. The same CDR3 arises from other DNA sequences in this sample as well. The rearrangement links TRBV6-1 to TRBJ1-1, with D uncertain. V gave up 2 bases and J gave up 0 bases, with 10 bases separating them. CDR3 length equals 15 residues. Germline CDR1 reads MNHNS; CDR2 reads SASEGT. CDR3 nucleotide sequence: TGTGCCAGCAGTGAATTCGCGACGGTGAACACTGAAGCTTTCTTT. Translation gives CASSEFATVNTEAFF.

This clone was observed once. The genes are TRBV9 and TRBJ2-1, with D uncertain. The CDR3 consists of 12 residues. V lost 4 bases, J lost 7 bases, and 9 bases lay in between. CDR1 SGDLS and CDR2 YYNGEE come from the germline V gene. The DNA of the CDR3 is TGTGCCAGCAGCCCAACTGATAATGAGCAGTTCTTC. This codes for CASSPTDNEQFF.

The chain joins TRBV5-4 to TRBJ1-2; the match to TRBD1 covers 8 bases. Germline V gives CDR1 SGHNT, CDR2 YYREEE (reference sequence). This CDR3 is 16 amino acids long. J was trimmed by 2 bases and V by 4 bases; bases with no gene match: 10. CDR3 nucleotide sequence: TGTGCCAGCAGCCTCCCGCGACAGGGGAGCAACTATGGCTACACCTTC. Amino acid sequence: CASSLPRQGSNYGYTF.

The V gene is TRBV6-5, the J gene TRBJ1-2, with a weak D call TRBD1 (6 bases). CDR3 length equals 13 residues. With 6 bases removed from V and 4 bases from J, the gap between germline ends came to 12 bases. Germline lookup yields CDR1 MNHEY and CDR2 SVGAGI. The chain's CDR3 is CASSLQGTYGYTF. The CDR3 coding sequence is TGTGCCAGCAGCCTACAGGGAACCTATGGCTACACCTTC.